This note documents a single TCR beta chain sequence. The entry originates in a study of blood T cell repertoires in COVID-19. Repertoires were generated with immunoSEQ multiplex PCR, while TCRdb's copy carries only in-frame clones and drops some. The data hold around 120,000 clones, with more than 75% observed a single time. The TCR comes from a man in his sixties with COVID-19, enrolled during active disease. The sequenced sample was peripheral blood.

The CDR3 sequence is CASSRQGKNSPLHF. CDR3 bases: TGTGCCAGCAGCCGACAGGGGAAGAATTCACCCCTCCACTTT. This chain joins TRBV11-1 and TRBJ1-6, with 8 bases matching TRBD1. The CDR3 is 14 residues long. V trimming: 5 bases; J trimming: 7 bases; junction bases outside the gene matches: 4. Germline assignment: CDR1 SGHAT and CDR2 FQDESV (reference sequence).